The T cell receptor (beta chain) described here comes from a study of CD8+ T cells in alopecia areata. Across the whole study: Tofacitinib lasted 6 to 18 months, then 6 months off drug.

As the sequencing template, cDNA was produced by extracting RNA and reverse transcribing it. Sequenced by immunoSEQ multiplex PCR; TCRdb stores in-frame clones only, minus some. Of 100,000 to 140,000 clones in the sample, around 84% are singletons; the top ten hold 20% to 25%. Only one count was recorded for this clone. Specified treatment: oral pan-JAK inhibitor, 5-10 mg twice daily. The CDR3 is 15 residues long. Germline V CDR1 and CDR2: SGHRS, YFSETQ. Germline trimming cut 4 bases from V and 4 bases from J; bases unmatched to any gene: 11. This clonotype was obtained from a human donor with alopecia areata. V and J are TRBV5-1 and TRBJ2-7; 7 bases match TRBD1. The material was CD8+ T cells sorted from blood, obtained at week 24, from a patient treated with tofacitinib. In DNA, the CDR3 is TGCGCCAGCAGCCCCGTCGGGACAGCCCCATACGAGCAGTACTTC. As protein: CASSPVGTAPYEQYF.